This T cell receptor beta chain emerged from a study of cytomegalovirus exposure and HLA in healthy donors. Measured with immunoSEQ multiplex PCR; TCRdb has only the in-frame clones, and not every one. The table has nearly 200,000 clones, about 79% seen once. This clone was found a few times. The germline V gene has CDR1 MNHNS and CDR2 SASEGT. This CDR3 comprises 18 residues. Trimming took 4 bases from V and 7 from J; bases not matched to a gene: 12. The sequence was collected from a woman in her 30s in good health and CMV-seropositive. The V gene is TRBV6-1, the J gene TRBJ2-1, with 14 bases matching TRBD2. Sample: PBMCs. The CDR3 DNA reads TGTGCCAGCAGTGGTCGAGGACTAGCGGGAGGAGGGAGGAATGAGCAGTTCTTC. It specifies CASSGRGLAGGGRNEQFF.